This paragraph covers one T cell receptor (beta chain) sequence. Its specificity is unknown. Flow cytometry was used to check the purity of CD4+ and CD8+ cells, which had been isolated by positive magnetic bead selection. The sample comes from a study of somatic mutations in cytotoxic T cells in rheumatoid arthritis. Study information: Flow sorting at nearly 100% purity was applied to some V beta antibody-stained T-cell populations, which included V beta1+ cells sequenced for TCRB.

Findings and caveats of the study: No age-related increase in CD8+ clonality was seen in healthy controls, but one was seen in rheumatoid arthritis patients. There was no significant difference in CD8+ T-cell clonality between rheumatoid arthritis patients and age-matched healthy controls.

Data came from immunoSEQ multiplex PCR; TCRdb stores just in-frame clones and leaves some out. This sample has 11,000 or so clones, with roughly 70% found just once. The CDR3 loop spans 15 amino acids. J was trimmed by 5 bases and V by 2 bases; bases with no gene match: 1. The V gene's germline CDR1 is MNHEY and CDR2 SVGAGI. The genes are TRBV6-5 and TRBJ1-6, with 9 bases matching TRBD1. The TCR was taken from a man aged 55-75 years in good health. Sequenced input: CD8+ T cells sorted from blood. In nucleotides, the CDR3 is TGTGCCAGCAGTTACGGGACAGGGAATAATTCACCCCTCCACTTT. Amino acid sequence: CASSYGTGNNSPLHF.